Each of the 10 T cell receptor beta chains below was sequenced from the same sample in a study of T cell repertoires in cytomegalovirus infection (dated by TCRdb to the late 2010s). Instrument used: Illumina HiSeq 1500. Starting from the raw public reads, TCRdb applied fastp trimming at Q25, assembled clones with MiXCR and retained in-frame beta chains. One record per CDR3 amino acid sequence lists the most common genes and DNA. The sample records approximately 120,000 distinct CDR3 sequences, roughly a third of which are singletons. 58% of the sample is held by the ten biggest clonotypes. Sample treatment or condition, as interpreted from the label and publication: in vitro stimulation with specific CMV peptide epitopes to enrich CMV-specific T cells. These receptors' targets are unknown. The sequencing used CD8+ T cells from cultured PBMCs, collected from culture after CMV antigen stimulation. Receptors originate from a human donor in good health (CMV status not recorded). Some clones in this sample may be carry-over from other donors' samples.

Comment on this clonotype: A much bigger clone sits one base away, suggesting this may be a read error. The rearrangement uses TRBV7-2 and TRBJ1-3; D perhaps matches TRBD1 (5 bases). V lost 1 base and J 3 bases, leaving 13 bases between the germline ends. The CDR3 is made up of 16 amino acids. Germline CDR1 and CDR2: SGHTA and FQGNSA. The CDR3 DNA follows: TGTGCCAGCAGCTTAGTTGAGGGGCAGAATGGAAACACCATATATTTT. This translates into CASSLVEGQNGNTIYF.

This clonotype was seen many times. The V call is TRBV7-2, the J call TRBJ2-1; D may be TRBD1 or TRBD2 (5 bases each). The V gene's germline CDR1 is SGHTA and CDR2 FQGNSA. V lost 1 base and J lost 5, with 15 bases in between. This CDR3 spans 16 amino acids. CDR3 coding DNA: TGTGCCAGCAGCTTAGTTCGGGCTCGGGGACACAATGAGCAGTTCTTC. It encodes CASSLVRARGHNEQFF.

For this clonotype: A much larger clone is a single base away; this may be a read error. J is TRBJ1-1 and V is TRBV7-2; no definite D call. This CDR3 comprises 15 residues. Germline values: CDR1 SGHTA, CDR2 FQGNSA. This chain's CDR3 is CASSLVTGANSEAFF. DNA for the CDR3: TGTGCCAGCAGCTTAGTGACCGGAGCGAACTCTGAAGCTTTCTTT. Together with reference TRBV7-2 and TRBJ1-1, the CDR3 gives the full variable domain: GAGVSQSPSNKVTEKGKDVELRCDPISGHTALYWYRQSLGQGLEFLIYFQGNSAPDKSGLPSDRFSAERTGGSVSTLTIQRTQQEDSAVYLCASSLVTGANSEAFFGQGTRLTVV.

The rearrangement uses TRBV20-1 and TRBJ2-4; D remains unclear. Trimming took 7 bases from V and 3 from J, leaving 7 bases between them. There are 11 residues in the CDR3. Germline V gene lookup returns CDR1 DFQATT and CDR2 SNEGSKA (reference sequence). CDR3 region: CSVIDKNIQYF. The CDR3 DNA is TGCAGTGTTATAGACAAAAACATTCAGTACTTC.

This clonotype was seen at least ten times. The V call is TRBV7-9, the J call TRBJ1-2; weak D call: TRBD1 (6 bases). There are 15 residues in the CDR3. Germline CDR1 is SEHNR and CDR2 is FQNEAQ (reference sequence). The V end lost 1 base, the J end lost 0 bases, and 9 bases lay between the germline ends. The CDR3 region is CASSLGGAANYGYTF. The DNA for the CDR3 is TGTGCCAGCAGCTTAGGGGGGGCTGCTAACTATGGCTACACCTTC.

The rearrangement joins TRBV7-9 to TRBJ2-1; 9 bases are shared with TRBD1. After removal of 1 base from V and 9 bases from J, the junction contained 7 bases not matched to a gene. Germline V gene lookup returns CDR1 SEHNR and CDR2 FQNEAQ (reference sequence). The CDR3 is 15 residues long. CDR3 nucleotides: TGTGCCAGCAGCTTAGTTAGGACAGGGGCTCTTGAGCAGTTCTTC. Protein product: CASSLVRTGALEQFF.

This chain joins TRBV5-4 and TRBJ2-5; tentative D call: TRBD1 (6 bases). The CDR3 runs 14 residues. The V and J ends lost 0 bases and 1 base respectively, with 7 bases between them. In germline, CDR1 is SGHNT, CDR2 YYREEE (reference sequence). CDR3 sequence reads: CASSLVQGQETQYF. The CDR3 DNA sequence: TGTGCCAGCAGCTTGGTACAGGGCCAAGAGACCCAGTACTTC.

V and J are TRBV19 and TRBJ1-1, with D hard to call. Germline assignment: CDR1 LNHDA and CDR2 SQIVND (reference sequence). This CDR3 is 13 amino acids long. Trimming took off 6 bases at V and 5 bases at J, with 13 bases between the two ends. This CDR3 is CASRAPRVTEAFF. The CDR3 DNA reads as TGTGCCAGTAGAGCACCGAGGGTAACTGAAGCTTTCTTT.

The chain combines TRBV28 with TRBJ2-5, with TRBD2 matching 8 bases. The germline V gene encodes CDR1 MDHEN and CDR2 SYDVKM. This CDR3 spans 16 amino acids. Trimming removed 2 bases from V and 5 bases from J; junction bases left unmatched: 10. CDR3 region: CASSLGGGGLRETQYF. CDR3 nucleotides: TGTGCCAGCAGTTTAGGTGGCGGGGGGCTTCGGGAGACCCAGTACTTC.

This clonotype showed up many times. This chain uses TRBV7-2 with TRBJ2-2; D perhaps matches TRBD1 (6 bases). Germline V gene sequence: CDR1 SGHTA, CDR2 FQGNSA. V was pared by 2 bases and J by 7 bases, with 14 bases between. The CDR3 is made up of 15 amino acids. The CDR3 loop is CASSLRGQGHGELFF. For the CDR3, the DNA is TGTGCCAGCAGCTTACGGGGCCAGGGGCACGGGGAGCTGTTTTTT.